This T cell receptor (beta chain) was found in a study of cytomegalovirus exposure and HLA in healthy donors. Overall study: An earlier analysis identified 117 million unique TCR beta sequences in approximately 170 million T cells. Study observations and caveats: An analysis done earlier found most TCR beta V segments productive about 90% or about 30% of the time. With later analysis, a missense DCLRE1C variant became linked to TCR beta V- and J-gene trimming.

With 60 Vbeta and 13 Jbeta primers, the PCR was carried out. TCRdb keeps only in-frame clones here, not all; method: immunoSEQ multiplex PCR. The sample holds 150,000 to 170,000 clones; roughly 77% are singletons and the top ten take around 7.2%. Details on this clone: The antigen is undetermined.

This TCR was sampled from a young man in good health and CMV-seropositive. Sequencing was done on a sample of PBMCs.

CDR3 in DNA: TGTGCCAGCAGCCCGAGGGGAGGTATAGGAGAGACCCAGTACTTC. Its translation is CASSPRGGIGETQYF. This rearrangement joins TRBV11-3 to TRBJ2-5, with a weak D call TRBD2 (6 bases). Germline-derived CDR1 and CDR2 are SGHNT and YENEEA. The CDR3 length is 15 residues. Trimming shortened V by 5 bases and J by 4 bases, and 17 bases separated the two germline ends.